This TCR beta chain comes out of a study of CD8+ T cells in alopecia areata. The overall study: In an open-label trial, patients got 5 to 10 mg tofacitinib twice daily.

Stated treatment: oral pan-JAK inhibitor, 5-10 mg twice daily. Extraction of RNA preceded its reverse transcription into cDNA, which served as the sequencing template. Measured with immunoSEQ multiplex PCR; TCRdb has only the in-frame clones, and not every one. The table has fewer than 250,000 clones, less than 45% seen once. Unmatched junction bases numbered 9, after V lost 3 bases and J lost 8 bases. The CDR3 runs 14 residues. Per germline, CDR1 LGHNA and CDR2 YSLEER. The clonotype was recovered from a human donor with alopecia areata. Source: CD4+ T cells sorted from blood, taken around week 36, from a patient treated with tofacitinib. The chain is built from TRBV4-3 and TRBJ1-2; 7 nucleotides match TRBD1. DNA for the CDR3: TGCGCCAGCAGCCAGGCGGGACAGCCTTTGGGCTACACCTTC. Its protein is CASSQAGQPLGYTF.